One and the same sample provided the 20 T cell receptor beta chains below, sequenced in a study of shared clonotypes between healthy human individuals. Naive CD8 cells, CD45RO-negative and positively selected for CCR7, excluded terminally differentiated effector memory CD45RA+ cells. TCRdb's copy holds only in-frame clones and misses some; the assay was immunoSEQ multiplex PCR. The data show 2 million to 2.5 million clones, about 95% seen once. Material: naive CD8+ T cells sorted from blood. Receptor source: a man younger than 35 in good health.

The rearrangement uses TRBV4-3 and TRBJ1-1; D uncertain. This CDR3 has 15 residues. With 0 bases removed from V and 3 bases from J, the gap between germline ends came to 11 bases. The germline CDR1 and CDR2 sequences are LGHNA and YSLEER. CDR3 bases: TGCGCCAGCAGCCAAGAGGGGTTTTCGGACACTGAAGCTTTCTTT. Translating gives CASSQEGFSDTEAFF.

This sequence joins TRBV13 and TRBJ2-7; D remains unclear. Between the trimmed V and J ends, which lost 5 bases and 0 bases, there was a span of 11 bases. Per germline, CDR1 PRHDT and CDR2 FYEKMQ (reference sequence). This CDR3 spans 14 amino acids. CDR3 sequence reads: CASSQDWNSYEQYF. CDR3 nucleotide sequence: TGTGCCAGCAGCCAAGACTGGAACTCCTACGAGCAGTACTTC.

The table lists this clone with a count of one. J is TRBJ1-4 and V is TRBV5-3, with 7 bases matching TRBD1. TRBV5-3 qualifies as an ORF whose function is uncertain. The J segment lost 8 bases and the V segment lost 4 bases, leaving 8 bases of the junction unmatched. This CDR3 has 14 amino acids. The CDR3 loop reads CARSPGQAGEKLFF. CDR3 coding DNA: TGTGCCAGAAGCCCAGGACAGGCCGGAGAAAAACTGTTTTTT.

The chain carries TRBV9 and TRBJ1-3; tentatively, D is TRBD1 (5 bases). The CDR3 loop spans 15 amino acids. From germline, CDR1 is SGDLS and CDR2 YYNGEE. The germline V and J ends were trimmed by 5 bases and 0 bases, with 12 bases remaining between them. The CDR3 bases are TGTGCCAGCAGTAGGACGGACATCTCTGGAAACACCATATATTTT. It codes for CASSRTDISGNTIYF.

This chain connects TRBV2 to TRBJ2-7; a weak D match, TRBD1 (6 bases). Trimming left V 3 bases short and J 6 bases short, with 6 bases between. Per the germline V gene, CDR1 is SNHLY and CDR2 is FYNNEI. This CDR3 has 11 amino acids. Here the CDR3 DNA reads TGTGCCAGCAGTGACAGGGGCGAGCAGTACTTC. Translation gives CASSDRGEQYF.

To note about this clone: In the same sample, other DNA sequences code for this CDR3. CDR3 sequence (DNA): TGTGCCAGCAGCGTAGGGCTACTCTACGAGCAGTACTTC. Translating gives CASSVGLLYEQYF. The J gene is TRBJ2-7, the V gene TRBV9; D gene unclear. The ends were cut back, 0 bases at V and 3 bases at J, with 7 bases in the middle. Germline CDR1 SGDLS, CDR2 YYNGEE. The CDR3 runs 13 residues.

V gene TRBV4-3 combines with J gene TRBJ1-6; D remains ambiguous. With 1 base removed from V and 2 bases from J, the gap between germline ends came to 9 bases. The CDR3 loop spans 16 amino acids. CDR1 and CDR2 from the germline V gene are LGHNA and YSLEER. CDR3 residues: CASSQAPGPYNSPLHF. The CDR3 DNA reads as TGCGCCAGCAGCCAAGCCCCGGGCCCCTATAATTCACCCCTCCACTTT.

The rearrangement links TRBV27 to TRBJ1-3; D is unresolved. The CDR3 length is 17 residues. Germline CDR1 is MNHEY and CDR2 is SMNVEV (reference sequence). Trimming pared 4 bases from V and 1 base from J, leaving 17 bases between. The CDR3 sequence is CASSSMDGYYSGNTIYF. In DNA form, the CDR3 reads TGTGCCAGCAGTTCGATGGACGGATACTATTCTGGAAACACCATATATTTT.

The gene calls are TRBV6-5 and TRBJ2-5; tentatively, D is TRBD2 (6 bases). V lost 7 bases, J lost 5 bases, and 20 bases lay in between. The CDR3 spans 15 residues. Germline lookup yields CDR1 MNHEY and CDR2 SVGAGI. The CDR3 bases are TGTGCCAGCAAATTCGCGGGGTCGGTGGGGGAGACCCAGTACTTC. Amino acid sequence: CASKFAGSVGETQYF.

The rearrangement links TRBV25-1 to TRBJ2-5; TRBD1 is a possible D gene (5 bases). The V gene's germline CDR1 is MGHDK and CDR2 SYGVNS. Trimming removed 3 bases at V and 2 bases at J, with 13 bases between. The CDR3 runs 15 residues. Written as DNA, the CDR3 is TGTGCCAGCAGTGAGATTGCAGGGTTGCAAGAGACCCAGTACTTC. Translated, it gives CASSEIAGLQETQYF.

CDR3 nucleotide sequence: TGTGCCTGGACCGCCGGGACAGGGTCCTACGAGCAGTACTTC. Residues: CAWTAGTGSYEQYF. This rearrangement joins TRBV30 to TRBJ2-7, with TRBD1 matching over 9 bases. The CDR3 length is 14 residues. Germline loops: CDR1 GTSNPN, CDR2 SVGIG (reference sequence). The ends lost 4 bases at V and 1 base at J; junction bases unmatched: 5.

This chain links TRBV5-1 with TRBJ2-7; D is undetermined. The CDR3 covers 13 residues. CDR1 SGHRS and CDR2 YFSETQ come from the germline V gene. V dropped 2 bases and J dropped 7 bases, with 13 bases sitting between them. CDR3 protein: CASSFATSREQYF. DNA for the CDR3: TGCGCCAGCAGCTTTGCAACCAGTCGGGAGCAGTACTTC. Drawing the rest from reference TRBV5-1 and TRBJ2-7, the complete variable domain is KAGVTQTPRYLIKTRGQQVTLSCSPISGHRSVSWYQQTPGQGLQFLFEYFSETQRNKGNFPGRFSGRQFSNSRSEMNVSTLELGDSALYLCASSFATSREQYFGPGTRLTVT.

This clone was found once. The rearrangement joins TRBV13 to TRBJ2-1; 9 bases are shared with TRBD2. This CDR3 is 20 amino acids long. Per the germline V gene, CDR1 is PRHDT and CDR2 is FYEKMQ (reference sequence). V lost 1 base to trimming and J lost 0 bases; unmatched junction nucleotides: 13. The chain's CDR3 is CASSLVALDSGRSSYNEQFF. CDR3 in DNA: TGTGCCAGCAGCTTAGTTGCCCTAGATAGCGGGAGAAGCTCCTACAATGAGCAGTTCTTC.

This rearrangement joins TRBV5-6 to TRBJ1-6, with D possibly TRBD1 on 6 matching bases. Germline loops: CDR1 SGHDT, CDR2 YYEEEE. The CDR3 consists of 17 residues. V lost 2 bases and J 0 bases, leaving 12 bases between the germline ends. The CDR3 DNA is TGTGCCAGCAGCTTTGCGGAAGGGGGCTCCTATAATTCACCCCTCCACTTT. Protein sequence: CASSFAEGGSYNSPLHF.

The chain employs TRBV30 and TRBJ2-5; TRBD2 might be the D (6 bases). Germline V gene sequence: CDR1 GTSNPN, CDR2 SVGIG (reference sequence). The CDR3 runs to 14 residues. V was cut by 0 bases and J by 1 base, with 9 bases left in between. Here the CDR3 DNA reads TGTGCCTGGAGTGTACTAGCCCTCCAAGAGACCCAGTACTTC. Protein product: CAWSVLALQETQYF.

This clone was counted between two and nine times. The rearrangement links TRBV27 to TRBJ2-7; no reliable D call. CDR3 size: 12 residues. Trimming removed 10 bases from V and 2 bases from J, with 12 bases in between. CDR1 and CDR2 from the germline V gene are MNHEY and SMNVEV (reference sequence). The DNA for the CDR3 is TGTGCCACCGCCGCCTCCCCCTACGAGCAGTACTTC. As protein: CATAASPYEQYF.

The CDR3 spells CAWSIPGPRQTQYF. The CDR3 DNA reads TGTGCCTGGAGTATACCGGGACCCCGGCAGACCCAGTACTTC. The chain has TRBV30 and TRBJ2-5, with D possibly being TRBD1 or TRBD2 (5 bases each). CDR3 size: 14 residues. Germline V CDR1 and CDR2: GTSNPN, SVGIG (reference sequence). Trimming pared 2 bases from V and 6 bases from J, leaving 16 bases between. The full variable domain, completed using reference TRBV30 and TRBJ2-5, is SQTIHQWPATLVQPVGSPLSLECTVEGTSNPNLYWYRQAAGRGLQLLFYSVGIGQISSEVPQNLSASRPQDRQFILSSKKLLLSDSGFYLCAWSIPGPRQTQYFGPGTRLLVL.

The chain links TRBV10-2 to TRBJ1-1, with 10 bases that match TRBD1. CDR3 size: 15 residues. Trimming took 3 bases from V and 4 from J; bases not matched to a gene: 5. Germline V gene lookup returns CDR1 WSHSY and CDR2 SAAADI. DNA for the CDR3: TGCGCCAGCAGTGAAGGACAGGGGGGTATCACTGAAGCTTTCTTT. This encodes CASSEGQGGITEAFF.

This clone was seen a single time. The J gene is TRBJ2-2, the V gene TRBV6-5; 10 bases are shared with TRBD1. The CDR3 is 16 amino acids. Germline CDR1 reads MNHEY; CDR2 reads SVGAGI. J gave up 4 bases and V 4 bases, and 6 bases lay outside the gene matches. The CDR3 loop reads CASSSDRGLVTGELFF. CDR3 coding DNA: TGTGCCAGCAGTTCGGACAGGGGGTTAGTCACCGGGGAGCTGTTTTTT.

This clone was seen once. This chain joins TRBV7-3 and TRBJ2-7, with D perhaps matching TRBD2 (7 bases). CDR3 size: 17 residues. Trimming stripped 5 bases from V and 7 bases from J, with 27 bases between. The V gene's germline CDR1 is SGHTA and CDR2 FQGTGA. The CDR3 spells CASSPDGLGTPVGEQYF. CDR3 in DNA: TGTGCCAGCAGCCCCGATGGACTAGGGACACCCGTGGGAGAGCAGTACTTC.